A single sample gave rise to the 7 T cell receptor beta chains below, sequenced in a study of early T cells in non-severe SARS-CoV-2 infection. TCRdb ran MiXCR on the 5' RACE reads and lists one entry per CDR3 protein. Among 55,000 to 70,000 distinct CDR3 sequences listed, about 5.6% were seen once. The sequenced sample consisted of whole blood. These receptors were taken from an adult who was a healthcare worker with PCR-confirmed SARS-CoV-2 infection or an uninfected control (not recorded which).

This clonotype came up many times. This sequence joins TRBV5-1 and TRBJ2-2; D is unresolved. The ends were cut back, 7 bases at V and 3 bases at J, with 10 bases in the middle. The CDR3 is 13 residues long. Germline V gene sequence: CDR1 SGHRS, CDR2 YFSETQ. The CDR3 DNA reads as TGCGCCAGCCTCGAAGCCGACACCGGGGAGCTGTTTTTT. Translation: CASLEADTGELFF.

The sample holds many counts of this clonotype. The chain combines TRBV20-1 with TRBJ2-7; 12 positions agree with TRBD2. The CDR3 runs 16 residues. The germline gives CDR1 DFQATT, CDR2 SNEGSKA (reference sequence). With V trimmed by 3 bases and J by 0 bases, 6 bases remained unmatched. As DNA, the CDR3 is TGCAGTGCTAGTCCTAGCGGGGGGGCCCGCTCCTACGAGCAGTACTTC. This gives the protein CSASPSGGARSYEQYF.

This clonotype was detected ten times or more. The V call is TRBV5-1, the J call TRBJ2-7, with D possibly being TRBD2 (6 bases). Germline CDR1 and CDR2: SGHRS and YFSETQ. Trimming removed 2 bases from V and 2 bases from J, with 11 bases in between. The CDR3 consists of 14 residues. In DNA, the CDR3 is TGCGCCAGCAGCTTCGGTAGCGGACCCTACGAGCAGTACTTC. Translation gives CASSFGSGPYEQYF.

This clonotype was counted ten times or more. This chain uses TRBV7-9 with TRBJ1-4, with TRBD1 identical over 7 bases. V trimming: 4 bases; J trimming: 8 bases; junction bases outside the gene matches: 4. Germline loops: CDR1 SEHNR, CDR2 FQNEAQ (reference sequence). This CDR3 has 13 amino acids. The CDR3 nucleotides are TGTGCCAGCAGCTACAGGGGAAGGGAAAAACTGTTTTTT. Residues: CASSYRGREKLFF.

There are many counts of this clonotype. The J gene is TRBJ2-7, the V gene TRBV4-3; perhaps TRBD1 as D (6 bases). Between the trimmed V and J ends, which lost 1 base and 6 bases, there was a span of 13 bases. The CDR3 totals 14 residues. Germline CDR1 is LGHNA and CDR2 is YSLEER. As DNA, the CDR3 is TGCGCCAGCAGCCAAGTATTAGGGGGTTTCGAGCAGTACTTC. Protein: CASSQVLGGFEQYF.

The chain is built from TRBV7-2 and TRBJ1-4, with D unclear. Germline lookup yields CDR1 SGHTA and CDR2 FQGNSA. The V and J ends lost 0 bases and 2 bases respectively, with 10 bases between them. The CDR3 is 16 residues long. The CDR3, as DNA: TGTGCCAGCAGCTTAGCTGCCCGGCAGACTAATGAAAAACTGTTTTTT. It is translated as CASSLAARQTNEKLFF.

About this clonotype itself: A much larger clone lies one base from this, so it may be a read error. V and J are TRBV10-3 and TRBJ1-2, with D possibly being TRBD1 (5 bases). The CDR3 loop spans 11 amino acids. V was shortened by 10 bases and J by 4 bases, with 10 bases between the two germline ends. CDR1 is ENHRY, CDR2 SYGVKD, per germline. The CDR3 reads CATRDCYGYTF. The CDR3 region has the DNA TGTGCCACCAGGGACTGCTATGGCTACACCTTC.